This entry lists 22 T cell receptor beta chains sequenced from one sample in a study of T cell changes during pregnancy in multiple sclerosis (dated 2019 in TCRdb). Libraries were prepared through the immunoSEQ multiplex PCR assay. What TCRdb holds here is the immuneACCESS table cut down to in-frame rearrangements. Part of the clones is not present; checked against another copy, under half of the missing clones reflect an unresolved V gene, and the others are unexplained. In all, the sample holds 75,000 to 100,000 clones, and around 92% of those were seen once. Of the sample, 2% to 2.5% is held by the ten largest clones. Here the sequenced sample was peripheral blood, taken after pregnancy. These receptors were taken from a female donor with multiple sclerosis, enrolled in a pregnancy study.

The CDR3 DNA follows: TGCGCCAGCAGCTTCGACTCGGGCTACGAGCAGTACTTC. Residues: CASSFDSGYEQYF. The chain joins TRBV5-1 to TRBJ2-7; D is unresolved. CDR1 SGHRS and CDR2 YFSETQ come from the germline V gene. The CDR3 consists of 13 residues. Trimming took 2 bases from V and 3 from J, leaving 9 bases between them.

The CDR3 nucleotides read TGTGCCAGCAGTATTGGGCCTCGCGATAGGGAAGCTTTCTTT. It codes for CASSIGPRDREAFF. The J gene is TRBJ1-1, the V gene TRBV6-1; D unclear. The germline V gene has CDR1 MNHNS and CDR2 SASEGT. CDR3 size: 14 residues. The ends were cut back, 5 bases at V and 8 bases at J, with 18 bases in the middle.

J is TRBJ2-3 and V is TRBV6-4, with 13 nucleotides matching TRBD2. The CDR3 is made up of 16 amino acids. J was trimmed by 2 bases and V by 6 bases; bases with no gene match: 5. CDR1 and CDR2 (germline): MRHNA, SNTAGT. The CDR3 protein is CASRRTSGGYTDTQYF. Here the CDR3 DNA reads TGTGCCAGCAGACGGACTAGCGGGGGATACACAGATACGCAGTATTTT.

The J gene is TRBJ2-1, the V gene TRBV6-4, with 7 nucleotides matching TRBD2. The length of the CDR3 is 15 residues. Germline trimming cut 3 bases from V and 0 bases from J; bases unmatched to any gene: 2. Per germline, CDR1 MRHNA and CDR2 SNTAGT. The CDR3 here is CASSEERGSYNEQFF. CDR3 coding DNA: TGTGCCAGCAGTGAGGAGCGGGGCTCCTACAATGAGCAGTTCTTC.

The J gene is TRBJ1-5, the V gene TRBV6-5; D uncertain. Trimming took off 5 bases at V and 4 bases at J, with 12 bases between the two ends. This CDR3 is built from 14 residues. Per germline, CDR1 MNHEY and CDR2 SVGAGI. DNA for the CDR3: TGTGCCAGCAGTCCCCTCGGAGCAAATCAGCCCCAGCATTTT. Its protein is CASSPLGANQPQHF.

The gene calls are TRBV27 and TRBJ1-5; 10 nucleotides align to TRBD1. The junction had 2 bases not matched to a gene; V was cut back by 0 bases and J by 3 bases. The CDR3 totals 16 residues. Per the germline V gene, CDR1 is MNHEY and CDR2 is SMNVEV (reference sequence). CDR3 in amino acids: CASSLSGQGNNQPQHF. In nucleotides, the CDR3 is TGTGCCAGCAGTTTATCGGGACAGGGGAACAATCAGCCCCAGCATTTT.

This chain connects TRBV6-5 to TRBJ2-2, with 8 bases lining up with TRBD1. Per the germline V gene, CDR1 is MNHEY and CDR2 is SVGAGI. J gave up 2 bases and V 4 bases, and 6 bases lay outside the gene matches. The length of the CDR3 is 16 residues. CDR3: CASSSWTGTNTGELFF. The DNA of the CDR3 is TGTGCCAGCAGTTCCTGGACAGGGACTAACACCGGGGAGCTGTTTTTT.

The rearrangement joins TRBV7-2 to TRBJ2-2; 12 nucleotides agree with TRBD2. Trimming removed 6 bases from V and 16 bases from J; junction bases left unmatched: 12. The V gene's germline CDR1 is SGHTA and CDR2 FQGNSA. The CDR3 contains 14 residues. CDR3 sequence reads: CASSHSLAGGPSFF. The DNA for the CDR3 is TGTGCCAGCAGTCATTCCCTAGCGGGAGGGCCCTCGTTTTTT.

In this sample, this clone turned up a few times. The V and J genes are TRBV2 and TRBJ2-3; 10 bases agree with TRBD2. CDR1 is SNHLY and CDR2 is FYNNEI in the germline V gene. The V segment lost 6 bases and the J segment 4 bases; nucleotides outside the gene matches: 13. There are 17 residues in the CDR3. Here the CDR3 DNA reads TGTGCCAGCAGACGGCTTAGTAGCGGGAGGACCTCAGATACGCAGTATTTT. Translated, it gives CASRRLSSGRTSDTQYF.

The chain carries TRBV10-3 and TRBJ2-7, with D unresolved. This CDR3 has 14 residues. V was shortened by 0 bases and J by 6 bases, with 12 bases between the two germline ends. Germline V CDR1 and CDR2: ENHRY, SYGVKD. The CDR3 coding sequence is TGTGCCATCAGTGAGTCGGGCCGGAACGGCGAGCAGTACTTC. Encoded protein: CAISESGRNGEQYF.

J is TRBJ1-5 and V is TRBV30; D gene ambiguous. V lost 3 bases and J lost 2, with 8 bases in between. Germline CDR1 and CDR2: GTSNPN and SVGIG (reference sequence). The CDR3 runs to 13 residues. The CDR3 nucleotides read TGTGCCTGGAGGCCTCGCGGCAATCAGCCCCAGCATTTT. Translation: CAWRPRGNQPQHF.

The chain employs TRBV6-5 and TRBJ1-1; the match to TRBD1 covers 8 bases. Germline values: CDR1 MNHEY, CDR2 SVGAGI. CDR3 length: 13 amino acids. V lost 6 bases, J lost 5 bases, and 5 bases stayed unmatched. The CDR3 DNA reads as TGTGCCAGCAGGAACAGGGGGAGTACTGAAGCTTTCTTT. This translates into CASRNRGSTEAFF.

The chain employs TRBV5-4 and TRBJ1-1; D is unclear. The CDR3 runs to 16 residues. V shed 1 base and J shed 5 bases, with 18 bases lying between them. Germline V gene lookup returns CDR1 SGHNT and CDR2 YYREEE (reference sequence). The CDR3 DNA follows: TGTGCCAGCAGCTTGAGCGGGAGTCGCCTCGGGACTGAAGCTTTCTTT. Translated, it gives CASSLSGSRLGTEAFF.

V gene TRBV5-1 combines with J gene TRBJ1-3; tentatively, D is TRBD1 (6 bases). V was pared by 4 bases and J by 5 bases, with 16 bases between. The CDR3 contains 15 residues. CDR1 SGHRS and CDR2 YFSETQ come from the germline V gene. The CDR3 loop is CASSAQGGARNTIYF. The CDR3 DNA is TGCGCCAGCAGCGCCCAAGGGGGGGCGAGAAACACCATATATTTT.

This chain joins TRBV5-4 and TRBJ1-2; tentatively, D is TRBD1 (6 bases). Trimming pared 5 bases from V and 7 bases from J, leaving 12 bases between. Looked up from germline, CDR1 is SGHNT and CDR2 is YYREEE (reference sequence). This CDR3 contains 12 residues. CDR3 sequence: CASSRDIFGYTF. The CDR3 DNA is TGTGCCAGCAGTAGGGACATTTTTGGCTACACCTTC.

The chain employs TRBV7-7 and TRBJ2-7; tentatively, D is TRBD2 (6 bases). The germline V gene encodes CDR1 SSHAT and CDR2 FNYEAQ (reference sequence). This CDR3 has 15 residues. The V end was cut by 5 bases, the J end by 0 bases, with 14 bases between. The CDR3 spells CASSLAPGSSYEQYF. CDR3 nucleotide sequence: TGTGCCAGCAGCCTCGCTCCCGGGAGCTCCTACGAGCAGTACTTC.

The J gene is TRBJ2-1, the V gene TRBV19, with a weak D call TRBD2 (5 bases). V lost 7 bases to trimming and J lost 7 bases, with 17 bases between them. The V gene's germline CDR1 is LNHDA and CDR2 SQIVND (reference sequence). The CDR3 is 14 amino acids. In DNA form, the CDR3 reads TGTGCCAGTATGAGCGGTTCTACAAGTAATGAGCAGTTCTTC. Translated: CASMSGSTSNEQFF.

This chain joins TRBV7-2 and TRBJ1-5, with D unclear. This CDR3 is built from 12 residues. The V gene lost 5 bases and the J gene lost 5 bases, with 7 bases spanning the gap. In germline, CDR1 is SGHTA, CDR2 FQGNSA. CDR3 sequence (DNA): TGTGCCAGCAGCCGTTTATATCAGCCCCAGCATTTT. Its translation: CASSRLYQPQHF.

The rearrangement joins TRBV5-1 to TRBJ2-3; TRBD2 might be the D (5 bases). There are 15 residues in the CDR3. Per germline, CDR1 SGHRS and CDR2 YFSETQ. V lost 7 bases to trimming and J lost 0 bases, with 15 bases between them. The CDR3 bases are TGCGCCAGCGGGCCAGCGGTTTCTAGCACAGATACGCAGTATTTT. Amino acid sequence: CASGPAVSSTDTQYF. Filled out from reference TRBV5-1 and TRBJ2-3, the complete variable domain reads KAGVTQTPRYLIKTRGQQVTLSCSPISGHRSVSWYQQTPGQGLQFLFEYFSETQRNKGNFPGRFSGRQFSNSRSEMNVSTLELGDSALYLCASGPAVSSTDTQYFGPGTRLTVL.

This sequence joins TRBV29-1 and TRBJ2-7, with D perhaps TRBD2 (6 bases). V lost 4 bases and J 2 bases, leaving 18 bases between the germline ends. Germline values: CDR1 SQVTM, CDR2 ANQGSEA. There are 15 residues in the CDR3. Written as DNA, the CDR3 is TGCAGCGTTGTGCTTCTAGCGACGGTGGCCTACGAGCAGTACTTC. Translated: CSVVLLATVAYEQYF.

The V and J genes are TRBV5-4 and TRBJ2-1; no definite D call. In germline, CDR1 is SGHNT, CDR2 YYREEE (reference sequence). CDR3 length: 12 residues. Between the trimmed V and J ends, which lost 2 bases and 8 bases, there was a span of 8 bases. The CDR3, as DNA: TGTGCCAGCAGCTTTGCAGAGGATGAGCAGTTCTTC. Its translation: CASSFAEDEQFF.

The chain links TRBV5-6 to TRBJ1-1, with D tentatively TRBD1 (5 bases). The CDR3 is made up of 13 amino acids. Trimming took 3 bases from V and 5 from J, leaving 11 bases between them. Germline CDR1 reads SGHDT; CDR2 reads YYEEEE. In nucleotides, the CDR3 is TGTGCCAGCAGCTACGGAGGGGTTACTGAAGCTTTCTTT. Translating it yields CASSYGGVTEAFF.